The sequence of this TCR beta chain was determined in a study of persistence of HIV-infected CD4 T cells. The wider study: Blood samples, up to roughly 200 mL, came from multiple time points, except a couple of leukapheresis donors sampled once.

The immunoSEQ assay was version 4, run in survey mode. The repertoire was sequenced with immunoSEQ multiplex PCR; TCRdb's copy has only in-frame clones and lacks some. The sample yields tens of thousands of clones, 88% seen once. This nonspecific control used anti-CD3/anti-CD28 bead stimulation of CD4+ T cells. Sorting selected CD4+ T cells upregulating both CD40 ligand and CD69. Donors had CD4+ T cell counts above 400 cells/uL and were CMV-seropositive. For this clone: Its antigen is unidentified. The same CDR3 also results from other DNA sequences found in this sample.

V was trimmed by 3 bases and J by 5 bases, leaving 3 bases between them. The CDR3 runs 11 residues. This clonotype originated in an adult woman with HIV who was CMV-seropositive. Material: CD4+ T cells sorted from PBMCs after roughly 18-hour stimulation, obtained from a patient who received antiretroviral therapy. The J gene is TRBJ2-3, the V gene TRBV12-3 or TRBV12-4; D not certain. CDR3 region: CASSLKDTQYF. In DNA form, the CDR3 reads TGTGCCAGCAGTTTGAAAGATACGCAGTATTTT.